This TCR beta chain is from a study of cytomegalovirus exposure and HLA in healthy donors (dated by TCRdb to about 2017). For the study in its entirety: In an earlier analysis of several hundred of the donors, about 260 Gb of sequence data and 120 million or so unique TCR beta sequences from 180 million or so T cells were reported. The study profiled the T cell repertoires of under 700 subjects by immunosequencing and related them to cytomegalovirus serostatus. An early release that covered about 600 HLA-typed donors contained around 300 gigabases of sequencing data and around 85 million unique TCR sequences. To predict cytomegalovirus infection status, the study combined high-throughput TCR immunosequencing, statistical association of individual TCRs with disease status, and machine learning. Along with the roughly 700-subject first cohort, a separate validation cohort of over a hundred different subjects was used. Every discovery cohort repertoire had been produced on one sequencing platform. A later genetic analysis took genome-wide SNP genotypes for about 65% of the roughly 670 donors and used that subset as a discovery cohort. Of the 398 genotyped donors, 65% to 90% fell in the genetic ancestry cluster associated with self-reported Caucasian donors. Class I and class II HLA loci were covered by the typing at four-digit resolution. Rather than drawing on any new phenotypic data, the later analysis identified candidate immune exposures from TCR beta sequences and the way those sequences occurred across donors. In a later analysis, previously published TCR beta repertoires from 550 to 700 donors were re-analyzed and high-resolution HLA genotyping was added so that TCR occurrence patterns could be studied. A handful of DR-DQ haplotypes were treated as single units for association and clustering because of strong linkage in the cohort. Donor age, sex, ethnicity and CMV serostatus were compiled alongside the repertoire data. The number of donors typed differed by locus, with 629-630 for A, B, C, DRB1 and DQB1, 522 for DQA1, 600 to 610 for DPA1, and about 450 for DPB1. The aim of the study was to test whether cataloging public T cell receptors could identify signatures of past pathogen exposure. On average, around 230,000 unique TCR beta nucleotide sequences were sequenced per donor among more than 350 genotyped donors of the cohort, with roughly 19% of those sequences being non-productive. In an earlier analysis of a few hundred of the donors, high-throughput TCR beta sequencing was used to judge whether each TCR beta V gene segment behaved as functional or pseudogenic. Broad study findings and their caveats: A further reported finding was that TCR beta sequences accurately predicted the HLA-A and HLA-B alleles for most subjects in the first cohort. A later analysis found that HLA-associated TCR beta chains were more clonally expanded and had lower generation probabilities than equally common non-associated chains. Because some donors lacked HLA typing at each locus, the association tests relied only on the typed subset. Broadly in line with IMGT annotations, most TCR beta V segments showed up in productive rearrangements about 87% or about 30% of the time in an earlier analysis of 587 of the donors. Some IMGT-functional V segments, including TRBV6-2 and TRBV6-3, could not be told apart with the 87-base-pair reads, so those segments were excluded. Correlated functional status among segregating V segments might reflect linkage disequilibrium, but an unknown experimental factor could not be ruled out. According to a later genetic analysis, donors in an Asian-associated ancestry cluster had fewer N-insertions in productive TCRs than the roughly 660-donor mean. According to a later analysis, parvovirus B19, influenza, CMV and Epstein-Barr virus appeared linked to several top co-occurrence clusters. Roughly 15 rarely observed V segments, including chromosome 9 orphons, were excluded from the earlier analysis of almost 600 of the donors because counts were too low. CMV serostatus was the only immune exposure information available for the cohort. Most TCR sequences were seen in very few donors, while some public TCRs were found in many individuals. Assigning TCR associations to individual alleles was difficult when HLA alleles, especially DR and DQ, strongly co-occurred. A few of the identified cytomegalovirus-associated TCR beta chains were confirmed in vitro to be specific for cytomegalovirus antigens. It was suggested by the authors that the approach could potentially be generalized to other disease states and immunological phenotypes. The classifier was reported to diagnose cytomegalovirus status with high specificity and sensitivity in both the original cohort and the validation cohort. In a later genetic analysis, a missense DCLRE1C variant was associated with V-gene and J-gene trimming of TCR beta chains, and the association was replicated in an independent cohort. A cluster of highly shared sequence variants was judged likely to be a technical artifact of the sequencing pipeline. This cohort had only TCR beta chains sequenced, and the lack of alpha or paired-chain data limited which features could be detected. According to a later analysis, TCR association rates differed among HLA loci, with DRB1 alleles showing the most associated TCRs and HLA-C alleles showing the fewest. In a later analysis, 16,951 TCR beta sequences were associated with specific HLA alleles at a false discovery rate of 0.05. A later analysis found that most CMV-associated TCR beta chains appeared HLA-restricted, with HLA associations seemingly driven largely by CMV exposure. Presence/absence analyses assumed roughly uniform sequencing depth across donors, an assumption that may not hold. The study listed approximately 150 TCR beta chains as associated with cytomegalovirus.

This clone was found a few times. The target of this receptor is not known. The input lacks base qualities; no much larger clone sits a single base away. In total, roughly 710 healthy bone marrow donors made up the cohort. At the time of sampling, all cohort members were nominally healthy, though unrecorded immune exposures were likely present. The donor was CMV seronegative and belonged to the group of several hundred seronegative cohort members. A peripheral blood sample was provided by each donor, and peripheral blood mononuclear cells were used for TCR beta sequencing. The Qiagen DNeasy Blood Extraction Kit was used to extract genomic DNA from the blood cell samples. From cysteine to phenylalanine, the CDR3 is 14 amino acids long. Of the read, only the CDR3 DNA is kept; its 42 bases are in frame from base 1. Looking up the germline V gene (reference sequence) yields CDR1 SEHNR and CDR2 FQNEAQ. Germline trimming: 6 bases from V, 7 bases from J; junction bases outside gene matches: 9.

The method was the immunoSEQ multiplex PCR assay. The multiplex PCR relied on a mix of 60 forward primers for TCR Vbeta segments and 13 reverse primers for TCR Jbeta segments. The CDR3 region of rearranged TCR beta genes was amplified from genomic DNA with a multiplex PCR assay. The amplified TCR beta libraries were sequenced on the Illumina HiSeq System as 87-base-pair reads. On the study's bioinformatics: Across the roughly 670 repertoires, a later analysis counted 78 million or so unique TCR beta chains, 9.5 million to 12 million of which were shared by at least two donors. A nearest-neighbor algorithm error-corrected the raw reads and collapsed the reads into unique sequences, merging closely related sequences to remove PCR and sequencing errors. To assign V, D and J gene segments, CDR3 sequences were aligned to IMGT reference sequences. For a sequence to be retained, at least a six-nucleotide match to both a V gene segment and a J gene segment was required. A rearrangement counted as productive if the CDR3 had no stop codons and remained in frame with V and J, and every other rearrangement counted as non-productive. Following IMGT convention, CDR3 was defined as the stretch from the second conserved V-encoded cysteine to the conserved J-encoded phenylalanine. The earlier analysis of 450 to 750 of the donors excluded any sequence lacking an unambiguous match to a single V gene segment. In an earlier analysis of 587 of the donors, V segments were called functional above 56.7% productive rearrangements and were called segregating when the between-donor standard deviation exceeded 5%. A statistical classification framework was built to diagnose cytomegalovirus status from the catalog of TCR beta chain sequences. A later analysis assigned V and J genes by comparing TCR nucleotide sequences with IMGT/GENE-DB human TR gene sequences. Using the TCRdist pipeline, a later analysis assigned CDR3 sequences along with most-parsimonious VDJ recombination scenarios. In a later analysis, every TCR beta chain was defined by the combination of its CDR3 amino acid sequence and its V-gene family, and reads without a unique V-gene family were dropped. A later analysis removed 600 or so highly shared, low-generation-probability nucleotide sequences to deal with suspected cross-contamination and a sequencing artifact. A later analysis calculated a clonal expansion index for each public chain from normalized within-repertoire ranks of inferred template counts. Generation probabilities in a later analysis came from a VDJ recombination model fitted to out-of-frame rearrangements, and those results were checked against IGoR. In a later analysis, TCR-TCR, TCR-HLA and TCR-CMV co-occurrence was scored with hypergeometric tests, and a repertoire-size bias correction was applied to TCR pairs. To estimate false discovery rates, a later analysis permuted the HLA or CMV assignments 20 times. A later analysis grouped co-occurring TCRs with DBSCAN, adding TCRdist sequence similarity when clustering within HLA-allele-positive subsets. Repertoires with fewer than 30,000 or more than 120,000 public chains were left out of co-occurrence clustering, as were a few repertoires with anomalous nucleotide sharing. TCRdb mirrors the immuneACCESS table, restricted to in-frame sequences. Some clones are absent from its copies; in checked studies, under half trace to an unresolved V gene, and the reason for the others is unknown. V, J and clone size are taken as reported in that table, and D and trimming were inferred from the DNA itself. The sample contains 130,000 to 150,000 clones, about 75% of them found a single time. Approximately 4% of the sample is taken by the ten largest.

The TCR sequence derives from a young man in good health and CMV-seronegative. The sequence joins TRBV7-9 to TRBJ2-7, and TRBD1 matches 10 of the central bases. The source material was PBMCs. The nucleotides read TGTGCCAGCAGTCCCGGGACAGGGGTACGAGAGCAGTACTTC. Its protein product is CASSPGTGVREQYF.